One sample yielded the 6 T cell receptor beta chains listed below, sequenced in a study of cytomegalovirus exposure and HLA in healthy donors. PCR involved 60 Vbeta and 13 Jbeta primers. The data were produced by immunoSEQ multiplex PCR, yet TCRdb's version contains in-frame clones alone and is incomplete. The sample contains approximately 120,000 clones, more than 75% of which appear only once. Sequenced: PBMCs. The receptors shown here come from a woman in her 40s in good health and CMV-seropositive.

The rearrangement links TRBV7-9 to TRBJ2-3, with a tentative D call TRBD1 (6 bases). The CDR3 consists of 15 residues. CDR1 SEHNR and CDR2 FQNEAQ come from the germline V gene (reference sequence). Trimming pared 2 bases from V and 0 bases from J, leaving 9 bases between. The CDR3 protein is CASSLLGASTDTQYF. The CDR3 nucleotides are TGTGCCAGCAGCTTATTGGGGGCTAGCACAGATACGCAGTATTTT.

This rearrangement joins TRBV5-1 to TRBJ2-7, with TRBD1 matching 10 bases. Germline-derived CDR1 and CDR2 are SGHRS and YFSETQ. J lost 3 bases, V lost 4 bases, and 1 base had no gene match. CDR3 size: 13 residues. CDR3 in DNA: TGCGCCAGCAGCGGACAGGGGGACTACGAGCAGTACTTC. It translates to CASSGQGDYEQYF.

This clone appeared a few times. V is TRBV18 and J is TRBJ2-2; no firm D call. Trimming stripped 2 bases from V and 4 bases from J, with 11 bases between. The CDR3 is 15 amino acids. Germline values: CDR1 KGHSH, CDR2 LQKENI. As DNA, the CDR3 is TGTGCCAGCTCACCAAGAGTAACGGGCACCGGGGAGCTGTTTTTT. Its translation: CASSPRVTGTGELFF.

The chain couples TRBV30 to TRBJ1-2, with 12 bases that match TRBD1. CDR1 and CDR2 from the germline V gene are GTSNPN and SVGIG (reference sequence). This CDR3 comprises 16 residues. V gave up 3 bases and J gave up 3 bases; unmatched junction bases: 8. CDR3 DNA sequence: TGTGCCTGGAGCCCGCCGGGACAGGGGGCGTACTATGGCTACACCTTC. It encodes CAWSPPGQGAYYGYTF. Using reference TRBV30 and TRBJ1-2 for the parts outside the CDR3, the full variable domain is SQTIHQWPATLVQPVGSPLSLECTVEGTSNPNLYWYRQAAGRGLQLLFYSVGIGQISSEVPQNLSASRPQDRQFILSSKKLLLSDSGFYLCAWSPPGQGAYYGYTFGSGTRLTVV.

This clone was counted once. This chain uses TRBV7-9 with TRBJ2-5; 10 bases are shared with TRBD2. CDR1 is SEHNR and CDR2 is FQNEAQ in the germline V gene (reference sequence). The CDR3 contains 14 residues. V lost 4 bases to trimming and J lost 7 bases; unmatched junction nucleotides: 6. The CDR3 sequence: CASSSGTSDGTQYF. CDR3 nucleotides: TGTGCCAGCAGCTCTGGGACTAGCGATGGGACCCAGTACTTC.

For the CDR3, the DNA is TGTGCCAGCAGTTACTCTACAGGGACCACTGAAGCTTTCTTT. Translating gives CASSYSTGTTEAFF. This rearrangement joins TRBV6-5 to TRBJ1-1; a weak D match, TRBD1 (6 bases). Trimming removed 0 bases from V and 4 bases from J, with 9 bases in between. The CDR3 consists of 14 residues. Germline assignment: CDR1 MNHEY and CDR2 SVGAGI.